One sample yielded the 9 T cell receptor beta chains listed below, sequenced in a study of shared T cell receptors in the human thymus (dated by TCRdb to about 2021). Library preparation used the immunoSEQ multiplex PCR assay. TCRdb carries this immuneACCESS record with in-frame sequences only. Its versions omit some clonotypes, under half of them owing to an unresolved V gene in the studies checked, with the rest unexplained. This sample comprises some 660,000 clones, approximately 87% of them detected only once. The ten largest clones add up to about 0.0094% of the sample. The data also belong to a second study, concerning human thymus T cells.

Specimen: thymocytes. The receptors originated from a boy under three years old with a congenital heart defect. Donor details come from another sample of the same person, matched by shared clones.

The chain's CDR3 is CASSESSGLGTQYF. Here the CDR3 DNA reads TGCGCCAGCAGTGAATCAAGCGGCCTCGGGACCCAGTACTTC. The chain is built from TRBV10-2 and TRBJ2-5, with D perhaps matching TRBD2 (5 bases). Germline V CDR1 and CDR2: WSHSY, SAAADI. The CDR3 has 14 amino acids. Trimming pared 3 bases from V and 7 bases from J, leaving 15 bases between.

The chain has TRBV28 and TRBJ1-4, with D possibly matching TRBD1 (5 bases). The CDR3 length is 14 residues. Germline lookup yields CDR1 MDHEN and CDR2 SYDVKM. V was cut by 5 bases and J by 4 bases, with 11 bases left in between. The CDR3 DNA follows: TGTGCCAGCAGTGCGGGACTGTTTAATGAAAAACTGTTTTTT. The encoded protein is CASSAGLFNEKLFF. The variable domain in full, with the rest retrieved from reference TRBV28 and TRBJ1-4, is DVKVTQSSRYLVKRTGEKVFLECVQDMDHENMFWYRQDPGLGLRLIYFSYDVKMKEKGDIPEGYSVSREKKERFSLILESASTNQTSMYLCASSAGLFNEKLFFGSGTQLSVL.

V and J are TRBV27 and TRBJ2-7; TRBD2 agrees at 9 bases. The CDR3 runs to 15 residues. Germline CDR1 MNHEY, CDR2 SMNVEV (reference sequence). J was trimmed by 3 bases and V by 5 bases; bases with no gene match: 8. The CDR3 here is CASSATSGPFYEQYF. CDR3 DNA: TGTGCCAGCAGTGCCACTAGCGGGCCTTTCTACGAGCAGTACTTC.

This rearrangement joins TRBV29-1 to TRBJ2-7; a possible D gene is TRBD1 (5 bases). This CDR3 region has 13 residues. Trimming cost V 4 bases and J 7 bases, with 17 bases left between them. In germline, CDR1 is SQVTM, CDR2 ANQGSEA. The DNA for the CDR3 is TGCAGCGTTGCGGCAGGGTATACGTGTGAGCAGTACTTC. Its translation is CSVAAGYTCEQYF.

The V call is TRBV7-8, the J call TRBJ1-1; D is uncertain. Germline assignment: CDR1 SGHVS and CDR2 FQNEAQ. V lost 4 bases and J 0 bases, leaving 15 bases between the germline ends. This CDR3 spans 16 amino acids. CDR3 sequence: CASSSGSVVLNTEAFF. CDR3 coding DNA: TGTGCCAGCAGCTCCGGGAGTGTGGTGCTGAACACTGAAGCTTTCTTT.

This clone appeared a few times. The chain is built from TRBV7-9 and TRBJ2-7, with D possibly TRBD2 on 6 matching bases. The CDR3 is made up of 15 amino acids. Trimming stripped 6 bases from V and 3 bases from J, with 18 bases between. Looked up from germline, CDR1 is SEHNR and CDR2 is FQNEAQ (reference sequence). The CDR3 sequence: CASSPRFSGGYEQYF. CDR3 nucleotide sequence: TGTGCCAGCAGTCCTCGTTTTAGCGGCGGCTACGAGCAGTACTTC.

The rearrangement links TRBV19 to TRBJ1-2, with D perhaps matching TRBD1 (5 bases). The CDR3 consists of 17 residues. Germline assignment: CDR1 LNHDA and CDR2 SQIVND (reference sequence). V was pared by 2 bases and J by 2 bases, with 18 bases between. The CDR3 loop reads CASSIRNRFSGNYGYTF. As DNA, the CDR3 is TGTGCCAGTAGTATAAGGAACAGGTTTTCGGGCAACTATGGCTACACCTTC.

V is TRBV4-1 and J is TRBJ1-5; TRBD1 aligns across 7 bases. CDR3 length: 17 residues. The V gene end was trimmed by 3 bases and the J gene end by 4 bases; junction bases not matched to a gene: 12. The germline V gene encodes CDR1 MGHRA and CDR2 YSYEKL. Here the CDR3 DNA reads TGCGCCAGCAGCCAGGGCGACCTGACAGGGAGGAATCAGCCCCAGCATTTT. Protein: CASSQGDLTGRNQPQHF.

The V gene is TRBV18, the J gene TRBJ1-2; TRBD1 aligns across 11 bases. The V gene's germline CDR1 is KGHSH and CDR2 LQKENI. V trimming: 1 base; J trimming: 8 bases; junction bases outside the gene matches: 0. This CDR3 is 13 amino acids long. CDR3 protein: CASSPRTGGGYTF. The CDR3 nucleotides read TGTGCCAGCTCACCACGGACAGGGGGCGGCTACACCTTC.